This T cell receptor (beta chain) was documented in a study of prognosis after radiotherapy for stage I lung cancer. Across the study: While over 12 patients showed no significant progression after radiotherapy, a few developed distant metastases at a median of around seven months.

Using two-round multiplex PCR, the authors amplified TCR beta CDR3 from genomic DNA. TRBV and TRBJ genes each had their own specific primers in first-round PCR. Universal primers went into the second round of PCR. TCRdb reprocessed the multiplex PCR reads with MiXCR, giving one entry per CDR3 protein. The sample records approximately 18,000 distinct CDR3 sequences, approximately 15% being singletons. Worth noting for this clonotype: Its specificity is not known. This may be a read error: a much more frequent sequence differs by one nucleotide.

Study conclusions and caveats: The number of unique TCR clones went down after stereotactic body radiation therapy, with a median of roughly 10,000 versus 7,000. Reports indicated that TRBV and TRBJ gene usage differed between patients with and without metastases, including differences in about nine V and a couple of J genes after SBRT.

This CDR3 has 13 amino acids. CDR1 is MRHNA, CDR2 SNTAGT, per germline. The rearrangement links TRBV6-4 to TRBJ1-1, with D unresolved. The source of this sequence is a donor at least 50 years old with non-small cell lung cancer. This material consisted of PBMCs, taken before or after stereotactic body radiation therapy (not recorded which). The CDR3 is CVSSDGRNTEAFF. The CDR3 nucleotides are TGTGTCAGCAGTGACGGGCGAAACACTGAAGCTTTCTTT.